This TCR beta chain was sequenced during a study of beta chain features in type 1 diabetes. Study-wide results and limits: Diminished insertions and augmented deletions at VDJ junctions characterized type 1 diabetes patients. In comparison with healthy donors, patients had naive, central memory and Treg TCRB repertoires that appeared more similar. Shorter TCRB CDR3s, moderately but significantly so, were found in Type 1 diabetes patients in all four CD4+ subsets.

Per germline, CDR1 MNHNS and CDR2 SASEGT. The CDR3 length is 13 residues. Between the trimmed V and J ends, which lost 3 bases and 0 bases, there was a span of 5 bases. This clone was seen a few times. What it recognizes is unknown. The investigators reverse transcribed all of the isolated RNA, so they sequenced expressed TCRB transcripts. Data came from immunoSEQ multiplex PCR; TCRdb stores just in-frame clones and leaves some out. Seen here are approximately 150,000 clones, about 13% observed once, and the top ten hold roughly 1.4%. The receptor was isolated from a man aged 18-30 years with type 1 diabetes. Sequenced: central memory CD4+ T cells from blood. The rearrangement uses TRBV6-1 and TRBJ2-5; D gene unclear. CDR3 protein: CASSDGNQETQYF. CDR3 nucleotide sequence: TGTGCCAGCAGTGACGGAAACCAAGAGACCCAGTACTTC.